The clone carrying this TCR beta chain was detected only once. The record originates from a study of CD8 T cells in Susac syndrome. V dropped 0 bases and J dropped 3 bases, with 13 bases sitting between them. This CDR3 comprises 16 residues. Germline assignment: CDR1 SGHTA and CDR2 FQGTGA. A quantity of about 0.5 to 1 ug RNA underwent reverse transcription using random hexamers. TCRdb redid the calling of the immunoSEQ multiplex PCR reads with MiXCR, one entry per CDR3 protein. The repertoire includes 100,000 to 150,000 distinct CDR3 sequences, around 92% of them detected once, and roughly 0.094% sits in the top ten.

The specimen was CD4+ T cells from PBMCs. The TCR originated in a human donor with multiple sclerosis. J is TRBJ2-3 and V is TRBV7-3, with D maybe TRBD1 (6 bases). CDR3 protein: CASSLTSQGMTDTQYF. The CDR3 DNA reads TGTGCCAGCAGCTTAACCTCCCAGGGGATGACAGATACGCAGTATTTT.